These T cell receptor beta chains were read from a single sample in a study of blood T cells in healthy people across ages. Via MiXCR, TCRdb re-called the 5' RACE reads, giving one row per CDR3 protein. Of over 600,000 distinct CDR3 sequences in the sample, 40% to 45% were seen once. Material: blood. The receptor source for this set is a man older than 75 in good health. Both conserved end residues are part of each CDR3. D genes are given only for firm matches. Rows may omit the clone size; those that give it use once, few, many or a size class.

>-|TRBV3-1|once|TRBJ2-3
TGTGCCAGCAGCCCAGGGGGGGGACCTTTCAGAGATACGCAGTATTTT
CASSPGGGPFRDTQYF
>-|TRBV4-3|-|TRBJ1-3
TGCGCCAGCAGCCAATCTCCGTTTACTGGAAACACCATATATTTT
CASSQSPFTGNTIYF
>TRBD1|TRBV20-1|many|TRBJ2-7
TGCAGTGCTTCCGGGACAGAACGCTACGAGCAGTACTTC
CSASGTERYEQYF
>-|TRBV20-1|-|TRBJ1-1
TGCAGTGCCAATCGATTCACAGCAGACACTGAAGCTTTCTTT
CSANRFTADTEAFF
>-|TRBV7-2|few|TRBJ2-7
TGTGCCAGCAGCGCAATGACTAGTGGATTCTACGAGCAGTACTTC
CASSAMTSGFYEQYF
>TRBD2|TRBV20-1|-|TRBJ2-3
TGCAGTGCTTCTAGCGGGAGTTGGTCAGATACGCAGTATTTT
CSASSGSWSDTQYF
>TRBD1|TRBV4-1|-|TRBJ1-2
TGCGCCAGCAGCCAAAGATACCCAGGGGGAGACTATGGCTACACCTTC
CASSQRYPGGDYGYTF
>-|TRBV6-5|-|TRBJ2-7
TGTGCCAGCGGTTACTCGAATAGGCCCCCCTACGAGCAGTACTTC
CASGYSNRPPYEQYF
>TRBD1|TRBV20-1|-|TRBJ2-5
TGCAGTGCTGGGGACAGGGCCAACAATGAGCAGTACTTC
CSAGDRANNEQYF
>-|TRBV20-1|once|TRBJ2-7
TGCAGTGCTCACAGGGACACAACCTACGAGCAGTACTTC
CSAHRDTTYEQYF
>-|TRBV24-1|-|TRBJ2-4
TGTGCCACCAGTTCATGGGCCGGGGAGCAGTACTTC
CATSSWAGEQYF
>-|TRBV7-2|-|TRBJ2-1
TGTGCCAGCAGCTTACGGGGAATTTACAATGAGCAGTTCTTC
CASSLRGIYNEQFF
>-|TRBV15|-|TRBJ1-2
TGTGCCACCAGCAGAGCCGGCCAGCCCCGCTCTGGCTACACCTTC
CATSRAGQPRSGYTF